This entry lists 4 T cell receptor beta chains sequenced from one sample in a study of CD8 T cells in ankylosing spondylitis. TCRdb itself ran the 5' RACE reads through MiXCR, one entry per CDR3 protein. The sample lists 210,000 or so distinct CDR3 sequences; 7% to 10% were seen once. Input material: blood, either unsorted or a sorted T cell fraction (not recorded which). All receptors come from a female donor with ankylosing spondylitis or in good health (not recorded which).

This clonotype was picked up many times. The rearrangement joins TRBV5-1 to TRBJ2-5; TRBD2 aligns across 7 bases. CDR1 is SGHRS, CDR2 YFSETQ, per germline. Trimming cost V 1 base and J 2 bases; bases outside gene matches: 5. This CDR3 region has 15 residues. The CDR3 DNA follows: TGCGCCAGCAGCTTGATGACTAGCCAACAAGAGACCCAGTACTTC. Translated, it gives CASSLMTSQQETQYF. Combining the CDR3 with reference TRBV5-1 and TRBJ2-5 gives the whole variable domain KAGVTQTPRYLIKTRGQQVTLSCSPISGHRSVSWYQQTPGQGLQFLFEYFSETQRNKGNFPGRFSGRQFSNSRSEMNVSTLELGDSALYLCASSLMTSQQETQYFGPGTRLLVL.

This clonotype was recorded at least ten times. The rearrangement joins TRBV20-1 to TRBJ1-1, with TRBD1 matching over 8 bases. Germline trimming cut 0 bases from V and 11 bases from J; bases unmatched to any gene: 14. CDR3 length equals 15 residues. Per the germline V gene, CDR1 is DFQATT and CDR2 is SNEGSKA (reference sequence). CDR3 amino acids: CSAREPQGARFGAFF. CDR3 nucleotide sequence: TGCAGTGCTAGAGAACCCCAGGGGGCGCGGTTTGGGGCTTTCTTT.

This clonotype showed up many times. V and J are TRBV7-9 and TRBJ2-7; weak D call: TRBD1 (6 bases). The CDR3 is 13 amino acids. The germline V gene encodes CDR1 SEHNR and CDR2 FQNEAQ (reference sequence). V lost 5 bases, J lost 0 bases, and 8 bases lay in between. The CDR3, as DNA: TGTGCCAGCAGCCCGGACAGCTCCTACGAGCAGTACTTC. Translation: CASSPDSSYEQYF.

This clonotype came up many times. The chain uses TRBV5-1 and TRBJ1-2; TRBD1 might be the D (5 bases). Trimming took off 0 bases at V and 6 bases at J, with 12 bases between the two ends. The germline V gene has CDR1 SGHRS and CDR2 YFSETQ. This CDR3 has 14 amino acids. CDR3 residues: CASSLGGRGNGYTF. Here the CDR3 DNA reads TGCGCCAGCAGCTTGGGGGGAAGGGGAAATGGCTACACCTTC.